These 30 T cell receptor beta chains originate from one sample sequenced in a study of T cells in Graves' hyperthyroidism and ophthalmopathy. Amplification targeted TCR beta CDR3 regions from RNA transcripts. HTBI primers were employed in a first-round RT-PCR of the TCR CDR3. TCRdb reprocessed the multiplex PCR reads via MiXCR and lists one record per CDR3 protein. The data contain about 640,000 distinct CDR3 sequences, roughly 46% of them singletons. Sequencing used peripheral blood or thyroid tissue (not recorded which). All receptors derive from an adult man with Graves' disease, either hyperthyroidism or ophthalmopathy (not recorded which).

There are many counts of this clonotype. CDR3 DNA sequence: TGTGCCAGCAGCCAACAGGGGGCAGATCAGCCCCAGCATTTT. Its translation: CASSQQGADQPQHF. The genes are TRBV9 and TRBJ1-5, with 9 bases aligning to TRBD1. Germline V gives CDR1 SGDLS, CDR2 YYNGEE. The CDR3 runs 14 residues. The junction had 4 bases not matched to a gene; V was cut back by 4 bases and J by 5 bases.

Concerning this clonotype: Since a much larger clone is just one base distant, this may be a read error. The chain joins TRBV6-5 to TRBJ2-2; the D is unclear. The CDR3 length is 14 residues. V gave up 2 bases and J gave up 1 base, with 5 bases separating them. The V gene's germline CDR1 is MNHEY and CDR2 SVGAGI. CDR3 amino acids: CASSYGENTGELFF. CDR3 sequence (DNA): TGTGCCAGCAGTTACGGGGAGAACACCGGGGAGCTGTTTTTT.

This clonotype came up many times. CDR3 loop: CASSSGQGDHEQYF. The CDR3 region has the DNA TGTGCCAGCAGCTCGGGACAGGGGGACCACGAGCAGTACTTC. V gene TRBV7-9 combines with J gene TRBJ2-7; 11 nucleotides agree with TRBD1. V lost 4 bases, J lost 5 bases, and 4 bases stayed unmatched. The germline V gene encodes CDR1 SEHNR and CDR2 FQNEAQ (reference sequence). This CDR3 spans 14 amino acids.

A note on this clonotype: This clone may be a read error of a much larger clone one base away. This chain joins TRBV10-3 and TRBJ1-2; D is possibly TRBD1 (5 bases). The length of the CDR3 is 12 residues. The V gene's germline CDR1 is ENHRY and CDR2 SYGVKD. V lost 2 bases, J lost 6 bases, and 7 bases lay in between. The CDR3 DNA follows: TGTGCCATCAGTGAGAGGGGTCATGGCTACACCTTC. Translated: CAISERGHGYTF.

Regarding this clonotype: A much more abundant neighbour one base away suggests this may be a read error. V usage is TRBV6-5 and J usage is TRBJ1-1, with D perhaps matching TRBD1 (6 bases). The length of the CDR3 is 13 residues. The V and J ends lost 6 bases and 6 bases respectively, with 14 bases between them. Germline-derived CDR1 and CDR2 are MNHEY and SVGAGI. The CDR3 DNA follows: TGTGCCAGCAGGCTACAGGGTTCCCCTGAAGCTTTCTTT. Amino acid sequence: CASRLQGSPEAFF.

Details on this clonotype: The germline gene is not matched at one end of the junction; a read error may be the cause. The rearrangement joins TRBV5-1 to TRBJ1-4; tentative D call: TRBD1 (5 bases). Germline V gene data show CDR1 as SGHRS and CDR2 as YFSETQ. The CDR3 extends over 14 amino acids. For the CDR3, the DNA is TGTGCCAGCCGTTTCCGGGGGGCTAATGAAAAACTGTTTTTT. Its protein product is CASRFRGANEKLFF. The full variable domain, its missing parts supplied by reference TRBV5-1 and TRBJ1-4, is KAGVTQTPRYLIKTRGQQVTLSCSPISGHRSVSWYQQTPGQGLQFLFEYFSETQRNKGNFPGRFSGRQFSNSRSEMNVSTLELGDSALYLCASRFRGANEKLFFGSGTQLSVL.

This clonotype was counted at least ten times. The rearrangement uses TRBV7-9 and TRBJ2-7, with 9 bases fitting TRBD1. The germline CDR1 and CDR2 sequences are SEHNR and FQNEAQ (reference sequence). The CDR3 consists of 14 residues. V dropped 4 bases and J dropped 5; count of bases not matched to a gene: 6. CDR3 DNA sequence: TGTGCCAGCAGCTCCACAGGGGGCTTCCACGAGCAGTACTTC. Translating gives CASSSTGGFHEQYF.

The gene calls are TRBV30 and TRBJ1-1; TRBD1 aligns across 10 bases. The CDR3 has 13 amino acids. Germline CDR1 and CDR2: GTSNPN and SVGIG (reference sequence). With 2 bases clipped from V and 4 bases from J, the junction kept 1 base outside the gene matches. In DNA form, the CDR3 reads TGTGCCTGGAGTCGGACAGGGGGCACTGAAGCTTTCTTT. This translates into CAWSRTGGTEAFF. Together with reference TRBV30 and TRBJ1-1, the CDR3 gives the full variable domain: SQTIHQWPATLVQPVGSPLSLECTVEGTSNPNLYWYRQAAGRGLQLLFYSVGIGQISSEVPQNLSASRPQDRQFILSSKKLLLSDSGFYLCAWSRTGGTEAFFGQGTRLTVV.

The chain has TRBV7-2 and TRBJ2-5, with TRBD2 matching over 14 bases. This CDR3 region has 18 residues. Germline V lookup: CDR1 SGHTA, CDR2 FQGNSA. Germline trimming cut 6 bases from V and 2 bases from J; bases unmatched to any gene: 11. Here the CDR3 DNA reads TGTGCCAGCAGTCCTGGGACTAGCGGGAGAAGTGTACAAGAGACCCAGTACTTC. Protein product: CASSPGTSGRSVQETQYF.

This clonotype has more than one count but fewer than ten. The genes are TRBV7-9 and TRBJ1-1, with no clear D. This CDR3 has 11 amino acids. Trimming cost V 1 base and J 8 bases, with 5 bases left between them. Germline V CDR1 and CDR2: SEHNR, FQNEAQ (reference sequence). The DNA for the CDR3 is TGTGCCAGCAGCTTAGTTCTGGAAGCTTTCTTT. Its translation: CASSLVLEAFF.

This clonotype occurred many times. The chain is built from TRBV7-9 and TRBJ2-7; D is unresolved. In germline, CDR1 is SEHNR, CDR2 FQNEAQ (reference sequence). The CDR3 runs 13 residues. The germline V and J ends were trimmed by 0 bases and 2 bases, with 5 bases remaining between them. The CDR3 is CASSLATPYEQYF. The CDR3 DNA reads as TGTGCCAGCAGCTTAGCGACGCCCTACGAGCAGTACTTC. Supplemented by reference TRBV7-9 and TRBJ2-7, the full variable domain reads DTGVSQNPRHKITKRGQNVTFRCDPISEHNRLYWYRQTLGQGPEFLTYFQNEAQLEKSRLLSDRFSAERPKGSFSTLEIQRTEQGDSAMYLCASSLATPYEQYFGPGTRLTVT.

The chain recombines TRBV7-8 with TRBJ1-1, with 10 positions matching TRBD1. CDR3 size: 14 residues. CDR1 SGHVS and CDR2 FQNEAQ come from the germline V gene. Germline trimming cut 5 bases from V and 4 bases from J; bases unmatched to any gene: 4. The CDR3 DNA is TGTGCCAGCAGCAGGGACAGGGGTAGCACTGAAGCTTTCTTT. Encoded protein: CASSRDRGSTEAFF.

This clonotype was detected many times. This chain uses TRBV9 with TRBJ1-3, with D tentatively TRBD1 (5 bases). There are 15 residues in the CDR3. Germline assignment: CDR1 SGDLS and CDR2 YYNGEE. V lost 0 bases and J lost 0, with 7 bases in between. The DNA for the CDR3 is TGTGCCAGCAGCGTAGAAAGGGGCTCTGGAAACACCATATATTTT. Amino acids: CASSVERGSGNTIYF.

The chain uses TRBV5-6 and TRBJ1-3; TRBD1 is a possible D gene (5 bases). From germline, CDR1 is SGHDT and CDR2 YYEEEE. Trimming removed 3 bases at V and 3 bases at J, with 10 bases between. This CDR3 spans 14 amino acids. CDR3: CASSSRGYGNTIYF. CDR3 in DNA: TGTGCCAGCAGCTCGCGGGGGTATGGAAACACCATATATTTT.

To note about this clonotype: A much larger clone differs from this one at a single base, so this may be a read error. The rearrangement joins TRBV25-1 to TRBJ2-2, with a weak D call TRBD2 (6 bases). Germline V gene data show CDR1 as MGHDK and CDR2 as SYGVNS. The CDR3 length is 15 residues. CDR3 region: CATSAGLSNTGELFF. The CDR3 DNA reads TGTGCCACCAGTGCGGGACTCTCGAACACCGGGGAGCTGTTTTTT.

Only a few counts were recorded for this clonotype. The chain has TRBV9 and TRBJ2-7, with D perhaps TRBD1 (5 bases). Between the trimmed V and J ends, which lost 0 bases and 2 bases, there was a span of 9 bases. This CDR3 has 14 residues. CDR1 and CDR2 from the germline V gene are SGDLS and YYNGEE. CDR3 sequence (DNA): TGTGCCAGCAGCGTAGCAGGGATTGCCTACGAGCAGTACTTC. Protein: CASSVAGIAYEQYF.

The chain links TRBV7-9 to TRBJ1-2; D not certain. CDR1 and CDR2 (germline): SEHNR, FQNEAQ (reference sequence). The V gene lost 5 bases and the J gene lost 3 bases, with 19 bases spanning the gap. The CDR3 covers 16 residues. The CDR3 here is CASSAPRGNGHYGYTF. In DNA, the CDR3 is TGTGCCAGCAGCGCCCCGAGAGGGAACGGGCACTATGGCTACACCTTC.

The chain carries TRBV7-8 and TRBJ1-4; D gene uncertain. In germline, CDR1 is SGHVS, CDR2 FQNEAQ. Trimming stripped 5 bases from V and 5 bases from J, with 12 bases between. This CDR3 has 14 amino acids. The chain's CDR3 is CASSPPGENEKLFF. Written as DNA, the CDR3 is TGTGCCAGCAGCCCCCCCGGGGAGAATGAAAAACTGTTTTTT.

The chain couples TRBV29-1 to TRBJ2-5; TRBD1 or TRBD2 may be the D gene (6 bases each). The CDR3 loop spans 12 amino acids. Per the germline V gene, CDR1 is SQVTM and CDR2 is ANQGSEA. Trimming stripped 5 bases from V and 5 bases from J, with 12 bases between. CDR3 loop: CSVLTGRETQYF. DNA for the CDR3: TGCAGCGTTCTAACAGGGAGGGAGACCCAGTACTTC.

The CDR3 DNA reads as TGTGCCAGCAGCCAAGATCGGCGACTAGCGGAGGCCTACCAAGAGACCCAGTACTTC. It translates to CASSQDRRLAEAYQETQYF. V usage is TRBV14 and J usage is TRBJ2-5, with 9 bases that match TRBD2. Unmatched junction bases numbered 11, after V lost 0 bases and J lost 0 bases. CDR1 SGHDN and CDR2 FVKESK come from the germline V gene. The length of the CDR3 is 19 residues.

The V and J genes are TRBV13 and TRBJ1-2; D perhaps matches TRBD1 (5 bases). Trimming cost V 4 bases and J 0 bases, with 15 bases left between them. The germline gives CDR1 PRHDT, CDR2 FYEKMQ (reference sequence). The CDR3 has 16 residues. The CDR3 reads CASSYSVGAPNYGYTF. The CDR3 DNA reads as TGTGCCAGCAGCTATAGCGTTGGGGCGCCTAACTATGGCTACACCTTC.

The J gene is TRBJ1-2, the V gene TRBV29-1; weak D call: TRBD1 (6 bases). Germline-derived CDR1 and CDR2 are SQVTM and ANQGSEA. V lost 5 bases and J 5 bases, leaving 15 bases between the germline ends. The CDR3 spans 13 residues. DNA for the CDR3: TGCAGCGTTAGGGAGGACAGAGGGTATGGCTACACCTTC. Protein: CSVREDRGYGYTF.

This sequence joins TRBV6-1 and TRBJ1-3; perhaps TRBD1 as D (6 bases). V dropped 7 bases and J dropped 3 bases, with 19 bases sitting between them. CDR3 length: 16 amino acids. Germline assignment: CDR1 MNHNS and CDR2 SASEGT. CDR3 sequence (DNA): TGTGCCAGCAAGGGAGGGGGGGCGCCCCGTGGAAACACCATATATTTT. This translates into CASKGGGAPRGNTIYF.

The chain uses TRBV7-3 and TRBJ1-5; D is perhaps TRBD1 (5 bases). Germline V gives CDR1 SGHTA, CDR2 FQGTGA. Trimming took 2 bases from V and 14 from J, leaving 13 bases between them. The CDR3 is 12 amino acids. The chain's CDR3 is CASSLRRWDEHF. In DNA, the CDR3 is TGTGCCAGCAGCTTACGCCGGTGGGACGAGCATTTT.

This clonotype was detected a few times. The chain links TRBV19 to TRBJ2-7, with unresolved D. The CDR3 length is 14 residues. Germline V lookup: CDR1 LNHDA, CDR2 SQIVND (reference sequence). V was shortened by 1 base and J by 1 base, with 8 bases between the two germline ends. The CDR3 loop is CASSIGGKSYEQYF. CDR3 bases: TGTGCCAGTAGTATAGGAGGCAAATCCTACGAGCAGTACTTC.

This clonotype showed up just a few times. CDR3 sequence (DNA): TGTGCCAGCAGCTCGGTGGATAGCAATCAGCCCCAGCATTTT. This encodes CASSSVDSNQPQHF. This sequence joins TRBV7-8 and TRBJ1-5; no reliable D call. CDR1 and CDR2 (germline): SGHVS, FQNEAQ. The CDR3 covers 14 residues. The germline V and J ends were trimmed by 4 bases and 0 bases, with 7 bases remaining between them. The whole variable domain, remainder taken from reference TRBV7-8 and TRBJ1-5, is GAGVSQSPRYKVAKRGQDVALRCDPISGHVSLFWYQQALGQGPEFLTYFQNEAQLDKSGLPSDRFFAERPEGSVSTLKIQRTQQEDSAVYLCASSSVDSNQPQHFGDGTRLSIL.

The rearrangement uses TRBV7-2 and TRBJ1-3; 7 positions match TRBD1. Germline values: CDR1 SGHTA, CDR2 FQGNSA. This CDR3 spans 15 amino acids. J gave up 4 bases and V 4 bases, and 7 bases lay outside the gene matches. The CDR3 is CASSYLAGGGNTIYF. The CDR3 DNA follows: TGTGCCAGCAGCTACCTCGCAGGGGGAGGAAACACCATATATTTT.

This rearrangement joins TRBV11-1 to TRBJ1-4; a possible D gene is TRBD1 (6 bases). Trimming took 4 bases from V and 3 from J, leaving 15 bases between them. The V gene's germline CDR1 is SGHAT and CDR2 FQDESV (reference sequence). The CDR3 has 16 amino acids. This CDR3 reads CASSSATGNSNEKLFF. CDR3 sequence (DNA): TGTGCCAGCAGCTCAGCTACAGGGAATTCTAATGAAAAACTGTTTTTT. Full variable domain (rest looked up from reference TRBV11-1 and TRBJ1-4): EAEVAQSPRYKITEKSQAVAFWCDPISGHATLYWYRQILGQGPELLVQFQDESVVDDSQLPKDRFSAERLKGVDSTLKIQPAELGDSAMYLCASSSATGNSNEKLFFGSGTQLSVL.

This clonotype was seen ten or more times. This chain connects TRBV7-2 to TRBJ2-7; maybe TRBD2 (6 bases). V was pared by 1 base and J by 2 bases, with 12 bases between. Germline assignment: CDR1 SGHTA and CDR2 FQGNSA. This CDR3 spans 15 amino acids. Here the CDR3 reads CASSLGWTGAYEQYF. The CDR3 DNA sequence: TGTGCCAGCAGCTTAGGATGGACGGGAGCCTACGAGCAGTACTTC.

This clonotype was seen a few times. The chain has TRBV6-1 and TRBJ2-7, with D perhaps matching TRBD1 (6 bases). Trimming removed 4 bases at V and 0 bases at J, with 13 bases between. The CDR3 runs 15 residues. Germline V CDR1 and CDR2: MNHNS, SASEGT. The CDR3 coding sequence is TGTGCCAGCAGTGCGCTGGACAGAAACTCCTACGAGCAGTACTTC. Protein product: CASSALDRNSYEQYF.